The rows below give T cell receptor beta chains drawn from one sample of a study of blood T cell repertoires in COVID-19. The table came from immunoSEQ multiplex PCR; TCRdb's copy has only in-frame clones and leaves some out. The profile shows 150,000 or so clones, roughly 83% of them singletons. The sample comprised peripheral blood. The receptors come from a woman aged 55-69 years with COVID-19, enrolled during active disease. CDR3s include the opening cysteine and the closing phenylalanine or tryptophan. D genes are given only for firm matches. The listing skips clone size in some rows; elsewhere it reads once, few, many or a size class.

abundance,j_gene,v_gene,d_gene,CDR3aa,CDR3nt
.,TRBJ1-1,TRBV2,.,CASNWGGRNTEAFF,TGTGCCAGCAATTGGGGGGGGAGGAACACTGAAGCTTTCTTT
.,TRBJ1-5,TRBV15,.,CATSRESAGLRVQPQHF,TGTGCCACCAGCAGAGAGTCGGCAGGGTTAAGGGTTCAGCCCCAGCATTTT
.,TRBJ2-3,TRBV6-1,TRBD2,CASSEAGLAGVNTQYF,TGTGCCAGCAGTGAAGCGGGCCTAGCGGGGGTGAATACGCAGTATTTT
.,TRBJ2-7,TRBV5-4,TRBD1,CASSLGRTGGSYEQYF,TGTGCCAGCAGCTTGGGTCGGACAGGGGGCTCCTACGAGCAGTACTTC
.,TRBJ1-2,TRBV6-5,.,CASRPLPQGSGYTF,TGTGCCAGCAGGCCACTACCACAGGGTTCTGGCTACACCTTC
.,TRBJ2-3,TRBV7-9,TRBD1,CASSFGRQGRTDTQYF,TGTGCCAGCAGCTTCGGCCGACAGGGACGCACAGATACGCAGTATTTT
.,TRBJ2-3,TRBV5-8,.,CASSSDGGTQYF,TGTGCCAGCAGCTCGGACGGGGGAACGCAGTATTTT
.,TRBJ2-7,TRBV5-1,.,CASSTLTGTTSYEQYF,TGCGCCAGCAGCACCTTGACCGGGACAACCTCCTACGAGCAGTACTTC
.,TRBJ2-2,TRBV6-5,.,CASSNRAEGGELFF,TGTGCCAGCAGTAACCGGGCGGAGGGCGGGGAGCTGTTTTTT
.,TRBJ2-5,TRBV7-2,TRBD2,CASSLGSGGAETQYF,TGTGCCAGCAGCTTAGGTAGCGGGGGGGCGGAGACCCAGTACTTC
.,TRBJ1-5,TRBV18,TRBD1,CASSPPGGQAGQPQHF,TGTGCCAGCTCACCCCCGGGGGGACAGGCTGGTCAGCCCCAGCATTTT
.,TRBJ2-2,TRBV7-9,.,CASRDHSGNTGELFF,TGTGCCAGCAGGGATCACTCGGGGAACACCGGGGAGCTGTTTTTT
.,TRBJ1-2,TRBV2,.,CASSDVGDYGYTF,TGTGCCAGCAGTGACGTAGGGGACTATGGCTACACCTTC
once,TRBJ1-2,TRBV24-1,.,CATSGAGGGYTF,TGTGCCACCAGTGGGGCAGGAGGTGGCTACACCTTC
.,TRBJ1-1,TRBV7-9,.,CASSFQGGVNTEAFF,TGTGCCAGCAGCTTTCAGGGAGGGGTGAACACTGAAGCTTTCTTT
once,TRBJ2-7,TRBV20-1,.,CSGVHGYEQYF,TGCAGTGGCGTTCACGGGTACGAGCAGTACTTC
few,TRBJ2-7,TRBV7-2,TRBD2,CASSPSLGGRTREQYF,TGTGCCAGCAGCCCTAGCTTAGGCGGGAGGACGAGAGAGCAGTACTTC
.,TRBJ1-2,TRBV10-3,TRBD1,CAISESSGQGWTYGYTF,TGTGCCATCAGTGAGTCTTCGGGACAGGGCTGGACCTATGGCTACACCTTC
.,TRBJ2-7,TRBV9,TRBD2,CASSRTGTSGYEQYF,TGTGCCAGCAGCCGCACGGGGACTAGCGGGTACGAGCAGTACTTC
.,TRBJ2-4,TRBV10-3,.,CAISESTGPGDIQYF,TGTGCCATCAGTGAGTCTACAGGCCCAGGGGACATTCAGTACTTC
once,TRBJ1-2,TRBV19,TRBD1,CASSIVNRGLEGYTF,TGTGCCAGTAGTATAGTGAACAGGGGGCTCGAGGGCTACACCTTC
.,TRBJ1-4,TRBV7-6,TRBD1,CASSMRQGAFSNEKLFF,TGTGCCAGCAGCATGAGACAGGGGGCTTTTTCAAATGAAAAACTGTTTTTT
.,TRBJ2-5,TRBV7-3,TRBD1,CASSFNRGETQYF,TGTGCCAGCAGCTTTAACAGGGGAGAGACCCAGTACTTC
.,TRBJ1-1,TRBV10-1,.,CASSDRLRTEAFF,TGCGCCAGCAGTGACAGGCTCCGCACTGAAGCTTTCTTT
once,TRBJ2-1,TRBV7-8,.,CASSIRQSGNEQFF,TGTGCCAGCAGCATCCGACAGTCAGGAAATGAGCAGTTCTTC
.,TRBJ1-5,TRBV30,TRBD1,CAWREGQGGIPQHF,TGTGCCTGGAGGGAAGGACAGGGGGGAATCCCCCAGCATTTT
.,TRBJ1-1,TRBV7-3,TRBD1,CASSLEGTVNTEAFF,TGTGCCAGCAGCTTGGAAGGGACAGTGAACACTGAAGCTTTCTTT
.,TRBJ2-7,TRBV10-3,TRBD1,CAITRGSEQYF,TGTGCCATCACCAGGGGGAGCGAGCAGTACTTC
.,TRBJ1-5,TRBV6-5,.,CASSLTRSNQPQHF,TGTGCCAGCAGTTTGACACGGAGCAATCAGCCCCAGCATTTT
.,TRBJ1-5,TRBV14,TRBD1,CASSQGGTGNQPQHF,TGTGCCAGCAGCCAAGGGGGGACAGGCAATCAGCCCCAGCATTTT
.,TRBJ1-2,TRBV6-5,.,CASSPGNGYTF,TGTGCCAGCAGCCCGGGGAATGGCTACACCTTC
.,TRBJ2-1,TRBV3-1/TRBV3-2,.,CASSRIQGNEQFF,TGTGCCAGCAGCCGTATACAGGGTAATGAGCAGTTCTTC
.,TRBJ1-1,TRBV9,.,CASSVGQVNTEAFF,TGTGCCAGCAGCGTAGGACAGGTGAACACTGAAGCTTTCTTT
.,TRBJ1-4,TRBV7-9,TRBD1,CASATGTGEEKLFF,TGTGCCAGCGCCACCGGGACAGGGGAAGAAAAACTGTTTTTT
once,TRBJ2-4,TRBV2,TRBD1,CASRTGVAKNIQYF,TGTGCCAGCAGGACAGGGGTTGCCAAAAACATTCAGTACTTC
.,TRBJ2-7,TRBV10-2,.,CASSELRGSGGQYF,TGCGCCAGCAGTGAACTTCGGGGATCAGGCGGGCAGTACTTC
.,TRBJ1-6,TRBV7-9,.,CASRGSNSPLHF,TGTGCCAGCCGCGGCAGCAATTCACCCCTCCACTTT
.,TRBJ1-2,TRBV3-1/TRBV3-2,TRBD1,CASSRTGGKNYGYTF,TGTGCCAGCAGCCGGACAGGGGGTAAAAACTATGGCTACACCTTC
.,TRBJ2-7,TRBV3-1/TRBV3-2,.,CASSQDLRLAYEQYF,TGTGCCAGCAGCCAAGATCTGCGCCTAGCCTACGAGCAGTACTTC